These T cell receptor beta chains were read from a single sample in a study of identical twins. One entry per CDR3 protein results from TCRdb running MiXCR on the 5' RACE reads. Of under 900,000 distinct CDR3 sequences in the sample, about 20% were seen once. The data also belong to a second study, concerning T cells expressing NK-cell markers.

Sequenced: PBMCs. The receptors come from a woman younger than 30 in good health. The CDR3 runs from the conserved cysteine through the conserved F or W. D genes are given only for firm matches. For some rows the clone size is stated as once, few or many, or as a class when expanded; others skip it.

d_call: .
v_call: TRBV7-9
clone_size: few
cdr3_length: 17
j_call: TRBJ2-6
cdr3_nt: TGTGCCAGCAGCTTAGTGGGACTTCGCTCTGGGGCCAACGTCCTGACTTTC
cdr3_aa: CASSLVGLRSGANVLTF

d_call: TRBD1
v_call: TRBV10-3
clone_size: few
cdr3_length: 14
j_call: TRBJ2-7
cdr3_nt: TGTGCCATCACCCGGGACAGGGTTTTTTACGAGCAGTACTTC
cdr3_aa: CAITRDRVFYEQYF

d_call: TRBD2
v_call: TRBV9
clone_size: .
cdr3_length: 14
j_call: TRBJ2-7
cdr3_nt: TGTGCCAGCAGCGACAGACTAGCGGGAGGAAGGCAGTACTTC
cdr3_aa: CASSDRLAGGRQYF

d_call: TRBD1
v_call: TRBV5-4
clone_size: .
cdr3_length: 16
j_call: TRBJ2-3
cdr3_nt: TGTGCCAGCAGCTTGTCCGGGACAGGGGGTAGGGATACGCAGTATTTT
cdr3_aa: CASSLSGTGGRDTQYF

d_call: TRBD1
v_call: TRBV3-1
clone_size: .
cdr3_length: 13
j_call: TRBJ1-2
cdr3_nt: TGTGCCAGCAGCCAATCAGGGGGCGGTGGCTACACCTTC
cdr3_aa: CASSQSGGGGYTF

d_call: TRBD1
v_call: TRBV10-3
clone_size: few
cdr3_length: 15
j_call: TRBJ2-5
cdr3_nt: TGTGCCATCAGTGAGTGGGACAGTCCCTCAGAGACCCAGTACTTC
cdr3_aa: CAISEWDSPSETQYF

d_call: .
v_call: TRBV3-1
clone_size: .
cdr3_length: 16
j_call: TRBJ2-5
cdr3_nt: TGTGCCAGCAGCCAAGACATTGCAGTTCAGGGAGAGACCCAGTACTTC
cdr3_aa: CASSQDIAVQGETQYF

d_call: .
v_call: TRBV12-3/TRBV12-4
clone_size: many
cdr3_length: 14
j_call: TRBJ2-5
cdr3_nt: TGTGCCAGCAGTAGGCTAGGAGCGAGGGAGACCCAGTACTTC
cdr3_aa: CASSRLGARETQYF

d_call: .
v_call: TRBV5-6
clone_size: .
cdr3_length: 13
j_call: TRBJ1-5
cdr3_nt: TGTGCCAGCAGCTTAGATCGGTCGGGGCCCCAGCATTTT
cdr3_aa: CASSLDRSGPQHF

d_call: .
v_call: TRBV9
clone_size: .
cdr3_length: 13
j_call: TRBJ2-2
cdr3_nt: TGTGCCAGCAGCGTAGCGGAGGAGGGGGAGCTGTTTTTT
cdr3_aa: CASSVAEEGELFF

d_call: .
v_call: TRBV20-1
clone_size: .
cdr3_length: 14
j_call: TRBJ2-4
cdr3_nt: TGCAGTGCTCTGGACAGCGTTGCCAAAAACATTCAGTACTTC
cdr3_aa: CSALDSVAKNIQYF

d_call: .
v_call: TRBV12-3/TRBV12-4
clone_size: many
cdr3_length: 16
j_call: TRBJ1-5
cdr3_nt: TGTGCCAGCAGTTTAAATCTCAGGGGTGACAATCAGCCCCAGCATTTT
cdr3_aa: CASSLNLRGDNQPQHF

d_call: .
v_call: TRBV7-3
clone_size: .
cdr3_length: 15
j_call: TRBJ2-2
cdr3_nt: TGTGCCAGCATCCCCGGAGCCCTGGGCACCGGGGAGCTGTTTTTT
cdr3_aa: CASIPGALGTGELFF